Presented here are 7 T cell receptor beta chains from one specimen sequenced in a study of T-cell memory formation after mild COVID-19. TCRdb re-derived calls from the 5' RACE reads in MiXCR, one entry per CDR3 protein. The sample contains 300,000 to 350,000 distinct CDR3 sequences, 15% to 20% of which appear only once. Source material: PBMCs or a T cell subset sorted from them (not recorded which). The origin of the receptors is a man younger than 30 who had mild COVID-19 (a few samples of this study predate the infection). Cell type and time point are not known.

This clonotype came up a few times. This sequence joins TRBV4-3 and TRBJ2-1, with 9 bases lining up with TRBD1. CDR3 length: 15 amino acids. The germline V gene encodes CDR1 LGHNA and CDR2 YSLEER. The ends lost 3 bases at V and 0 bases at J; junction bases unmatched: 0. The CDR3 sequence is CASSQGQGSYNEQFF. The DNA for the CDR3 is TGCGCCAGCAGCCAGGGACAGGGCTCCTACAATGAGCAGTTCTTC.

This clonotype has only a few counts. The chain is built from TRBV5-1 and TRBJ2-5; 9 nucleotides match TRBD2. The CDR3 is made up of 14 amino acids. In germline, CDR1 is SGHRS, CDR2 YFSETQ. With 4 bases clipped from V and 5 bases from J, the junction kept 6 bases outside the gene matches. The CDR3 sequence is CASSNAGGRETQYF. The CDR3 bases are TGCGCCAGCAGCAACGCGGGGGGGCGTGAGACCCAGTACTTC.

The chain joins TRBV24-1 to TRBJ1-5; maybe TRBD1 (5 bases). Germline CDR1 reads KGHDR; CDR2 reads SFDVKD. The CDR3 runs 14 residues. V lost 3 bases, J lost 7 bases, and 12 bases lay in between. DNA of the CDR3: TGTGCCACCAGTGATGGCTCAGGGTTACAGCCCCAGCATTTT. Amino acids: CATSDGSGLQPQHF.

The chain is built from TRBV29-1 and TRBJ2-3; 8 bases are a match to TRBD1. Trimming cost V 8 bases and J 2 bases; bases outside gene matches: 6. The CDR3 runs 13 residues. CDR1 is SQVTM, CDR2 ANQGSEA, per germline. CDR3 loop: CSTDRGATDTQYF. DNA of the CDR3: TGCAGCACCGACAGGGGAGCCACAGATACGCAGTATTTT.

This clonotype was detected ten times or more. The chain carries TRBV29-1 and TRBJ2-5; TRBD1 aligns across 8 bases. V dropped 7 bases and J dropped 4; count of bases not matched to a gene: 5. The CDR3 sequence is 12 residues long. The germline CDR1 and CDR2 sequences are SQVTM and ANQGSEA. CDR3 residues: CSGQGLGETQYF. CDR3 coding DNA: TGCAGCGGACAGGGGTTGGGAGAGACCCAGTACTTC.

V and J are TRBV7-2 and TRBJ2-5; D is possibly TRBD2 (6 bases). From germline, CDR1 is SGHTA and CDR2 FQGNSA. Trimming took off 0 bases at V and 1 base at J, with 12 bases between the two ends. The CDR3 has 16 amino acids. The CDR3 here is CASSLAVFGGQETQYF. CDR3 coding DNA: TGTGCCAGCAGCTTAGCGGTGTTCGGGGGCCAAGAGACCCAGTACTTC.

This rearrangement joins TRBV15 to TRBJ2-7, with TRBD2 matching over 10 bases. V gave up 1 base and J gave up 3 bases; unmatched junction bases: 6. From germline, CDR1 is LNHNV and CDR2 YYDKDF (reference sequence). The CDR3 covers 16 residues. The CDR3 DNA follows: TGTGCCACCAGCAGAGGTGGAGCGGGGGGGAACTACGAGCAGTACGTC. Translation gives CATSRGGAGGNYEQYV.